The rows below give T cell receptor beta chains drawn from one sample of a study of T cell changes during pregnancy in multiple sclerosis. The repertoire was sequenced with immunoSEQ multiplex PCR; TCRdb's copy has only in-frame clones and lacks some. The data show approximately 36,000 clones, 93% seen once. The material sequenced was CD4+ T cells from peripheral blood mononuclear cells, taken in the first trimester of pregnancy. The receptors were sampled from a female donor with multiple sclerosis, enrolled in a pregnancy study. CDR3s include the opening cysteine and the closing phenylalanine or tryptophan. Each record gives: J gene, V gene, CDR3 protein.

>TRBJ2-7|TRBV6-1
CASSWQGVTYEQYF
>TRBJ2-6|TRBV11-2
CASSLPGAGSGANVLTF
>TRBJ2-4|TRBV2
CASTGTGGRGNIQYF
>TRBJ2-1|TRBV19
CASTLTPRGNEQFF
>TRBJ1-1|TRBV19
CASSTGYLEAFF
>TRBJ1-1|TRBV2
CASTIRRVNTEAFF
>TRBJ2-7|TRBV7-6
CASSSIPGTGIEQYF
>TRBJ2-1|TRBV7-2
CASSLSGLRFF
>TRBJ2-7|TRBV2
CASRGQGGEQYF
>TRBJ1-1|TRBV7-9
CASSPLLGTLNTEAFF
>TRBJ2-7|TRBV5-5
CASSLQVSSYEQYF
>TRBJ2-7|TRBV18
CASSPLRDSSSYEQYF
>TRBJ1-1|TRBV19
CASSIDGTGRAFF
>TRBJ2-2|TRBV19
CASTRTGELFF
>TRBJ1-1|TRBV5-1
CASSFGGTGDTEAFF
>TRBJ1-2|TRBV4-1
CASSQSQGLGYTF
>TRBJ2-3|TRBV5-1
CASSSQWRTSTDTQYF
>TRBJ2-2|TRBV5-6
CASTRAGGPFGELFF
>TRBJ2-4|TRBV4-1
CASSLILRVAGGLAKNIQYF
>TRBJ1-2|TRBV7-2
CASSYRTGEGYGYTF
>TRBJ2-3|TRBV20-1
CSAGQLTQYF
>TRBJ1-3|TRBV27
CASSLYGQSGGNTIYF
>TRBJ2-1|TRBV6-5
CASSYLRKTYNEQFF
>TRBJ2-7|TRBV6-6
CASSYGASGRYEQYF